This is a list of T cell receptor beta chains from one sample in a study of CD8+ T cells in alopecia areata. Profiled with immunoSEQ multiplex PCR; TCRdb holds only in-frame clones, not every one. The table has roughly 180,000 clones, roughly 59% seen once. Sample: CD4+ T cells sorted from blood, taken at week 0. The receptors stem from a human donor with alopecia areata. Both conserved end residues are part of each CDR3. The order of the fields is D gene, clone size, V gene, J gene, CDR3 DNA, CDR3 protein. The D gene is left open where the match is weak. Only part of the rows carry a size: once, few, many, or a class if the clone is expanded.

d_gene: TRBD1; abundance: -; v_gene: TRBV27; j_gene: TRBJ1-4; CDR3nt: TGTGCCAGCAGTAGATTTCGAGGGACAGATGGAGAAAAACTGTTTTTT; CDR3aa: CASSRFRGTDGEKLFF
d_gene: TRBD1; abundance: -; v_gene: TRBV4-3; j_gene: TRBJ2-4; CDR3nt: TGCGCCAGCAGCGTAGTCGTGGGGGACAGGGAAACCAAAAACATTCAGTACTTC; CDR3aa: CASSVVVGDRETKNIQYF
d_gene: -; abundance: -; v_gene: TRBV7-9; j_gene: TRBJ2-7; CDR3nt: TGTGCCAGCAGCTTCGGGTGGGACTCCTACGAGCAGTACTTC; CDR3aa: CASSFGWDSYEQYF
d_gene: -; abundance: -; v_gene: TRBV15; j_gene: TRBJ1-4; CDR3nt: TGTGCCACCAGCAGATCCCCTGTAGGGCAGACTAATGAAAAACTGTTTTTT; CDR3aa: CATSRSPVGQTNEKLFF
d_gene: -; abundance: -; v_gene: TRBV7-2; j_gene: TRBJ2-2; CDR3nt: TGTGCCAGCAGCTTAGCAGGCGGAATCGGCACCGGGGAGCTGTTTTTT; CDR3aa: CASSLAGGIGTGELFF
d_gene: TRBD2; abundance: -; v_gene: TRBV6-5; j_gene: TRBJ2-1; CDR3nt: TGTGCCAGCAGGCGGGGGGCCTACAATGAGCAGTTCTTC; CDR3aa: CASRRGAYNEQFF
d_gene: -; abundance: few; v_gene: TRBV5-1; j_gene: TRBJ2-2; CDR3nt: TGCGCCAGCAGCTTGGTGGGTCGGGCCACCGGGGAGCTGTTTTTT; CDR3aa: CASSLVGRATGELFF
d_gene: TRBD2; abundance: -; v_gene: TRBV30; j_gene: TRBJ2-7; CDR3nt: TGTGCCTGGAGTGTACAGCGGGGACTGGGACCCTACGAGCAGTACTTC; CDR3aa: CAWSVQRGLGPYEQYF
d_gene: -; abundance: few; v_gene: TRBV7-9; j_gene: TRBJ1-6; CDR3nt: TGTGCCAGCAGCTTACGCGGGACACAGAATTCACCCCTCCACTTT; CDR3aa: CASSLRGTQNSPLHF
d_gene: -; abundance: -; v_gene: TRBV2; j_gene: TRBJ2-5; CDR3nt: TGTGCCAGCAGTGAAGTTAGACGGAGTGGAGAGACCCAGTACTTC; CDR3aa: CASSEVRRSGETQYF
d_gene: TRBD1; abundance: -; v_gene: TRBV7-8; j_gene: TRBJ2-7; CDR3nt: TGTGCCAGCAGCTTAACCCGGGACAGGGTGGGCGAGCAGTACTTC; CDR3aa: CASSLTRDRVGEQYF
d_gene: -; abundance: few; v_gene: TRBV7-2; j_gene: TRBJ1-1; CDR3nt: TGTGCCAGCAGCTTAGATCTAATCACTGAAGCTTTCTTT; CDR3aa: CASSLDLITEAFF
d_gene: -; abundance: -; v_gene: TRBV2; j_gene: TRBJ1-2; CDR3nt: TGTGCCAGCACAGGGAAGAACTATGGCTACACCTTC; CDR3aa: CASTGKNYGYTF
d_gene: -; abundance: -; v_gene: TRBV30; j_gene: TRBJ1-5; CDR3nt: TGTGCCTGGAGCGGGGGCATCAATCAGCCCCAGCATTTT; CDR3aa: CAWSGGINQPQHF
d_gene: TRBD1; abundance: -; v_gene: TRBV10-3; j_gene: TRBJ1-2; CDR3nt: TGTGCCATCAGCCGGGACAGGGGAATGTCGGGCTACACCTTC; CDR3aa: CAISRDRGMSGYTF
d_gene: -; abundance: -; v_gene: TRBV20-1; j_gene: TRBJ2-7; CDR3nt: TGCAGTGCTAGTAGGAACGAGCAGTACTTC; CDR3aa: CSASRNEQYF
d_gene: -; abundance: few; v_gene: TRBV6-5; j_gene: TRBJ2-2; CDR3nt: TGTGCCAGCAGTTACTCGCCGACAGGGAACACCGGGGAGCTGTTTTTT; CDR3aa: CASSYSPTGNTGELFF
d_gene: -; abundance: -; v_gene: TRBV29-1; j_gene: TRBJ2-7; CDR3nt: TGCAGCGTTGCATCGAACTCCTACGAGCAGTACTTC; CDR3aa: CSVASNSYEQYF
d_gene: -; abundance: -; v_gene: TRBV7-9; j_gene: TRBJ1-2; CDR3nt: TGTGCCAGCAGCTCCCTGACGGCGGGGAGAAGGGACGCCTGGAATGGCTACACCTTC; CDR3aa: CASSSLTAGRRDAWNGYTF
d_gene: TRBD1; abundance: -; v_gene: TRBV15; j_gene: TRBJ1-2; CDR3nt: TGTGCCACCAGCAGAGATCGGGTTGAGGGGGCTAGCTATGGCTACACCTTC; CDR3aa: CATSRDRVEGASYGYTF
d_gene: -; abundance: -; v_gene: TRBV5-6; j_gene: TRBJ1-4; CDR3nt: TGTGCCAGCAGCTTGGAGCGGGGTGAAAAACTGTTTTTT; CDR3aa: CASSLERGEKLFF
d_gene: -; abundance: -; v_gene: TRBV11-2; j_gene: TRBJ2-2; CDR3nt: TGTGCCAGCAGCCTTACCCGCACCGGGGAGCTGTTTTTT; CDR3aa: CASSLTRTGELFF
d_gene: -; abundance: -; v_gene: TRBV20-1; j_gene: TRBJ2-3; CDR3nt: TGCAGTGCTAGAACAGATACGCAGTATTTT; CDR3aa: CSARTDTQYF
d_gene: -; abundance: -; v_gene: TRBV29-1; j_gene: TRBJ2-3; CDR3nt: TGCAGCGTTGCTTCGGGGTTGGGATTCGATACGCAGTATTTT; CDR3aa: CSVASGLGFDTQYF
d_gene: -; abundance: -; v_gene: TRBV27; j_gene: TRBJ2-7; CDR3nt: TGTGCCAGCAGTTTGGGGACAAGAAACTACGAGCAGTACTTC; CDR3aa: CASSLGTRNYEQYF
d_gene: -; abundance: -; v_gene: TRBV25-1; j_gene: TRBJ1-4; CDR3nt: TGTGCCAGCCTTCCCGGCCCGGGAGAAAAACTGTTTTTT; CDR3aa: CASLPGPGEKLFF
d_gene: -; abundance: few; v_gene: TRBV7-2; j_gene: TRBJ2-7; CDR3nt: TGTGCCAGCAGCTTAGGACGGGCTTCACAACAGCAGTACTTC; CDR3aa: CASSLGRASQQQYF
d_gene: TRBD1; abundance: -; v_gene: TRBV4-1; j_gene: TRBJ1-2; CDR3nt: TGCGCCAGCAGCGTATCACAGGGGGCCGGCAGTGGCTACACCTTC; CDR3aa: CASSVSQGAGSGYTF
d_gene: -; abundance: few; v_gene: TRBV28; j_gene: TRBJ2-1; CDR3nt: TGTGCCACCGCGCAATACAATGAGCAGTTCTTC; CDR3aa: CATAQYNEQFF
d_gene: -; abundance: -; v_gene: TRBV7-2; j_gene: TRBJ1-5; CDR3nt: TGTGCCAGCAGCCTAAGGGCTCCGGACACCATCAACAATCAGCCCCAGCATTTT; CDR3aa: CASSLRAPDTINNQPQHF
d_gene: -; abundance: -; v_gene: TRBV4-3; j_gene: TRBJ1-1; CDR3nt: TGCGCCAGCAGCCAAGATCTTAAGGGTACTGAAGCTTTCTTT; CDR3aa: CASSQDLKGTEAFF
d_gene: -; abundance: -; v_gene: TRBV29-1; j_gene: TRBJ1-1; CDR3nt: TGCAGCGTTTTCCGCCCGGATGAAGCTTTCTTT; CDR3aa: CSVFRPDEAFF